This T cell receptor beta chain was sequenced in a study of cytomegalovirus exposure and HLA in healthy donors. Study findings and constraints: As a later analysis showed, several of the most significant clusters appeared to be linked to common viral pathogens.

This PCR relied on a set of 60 Vbeta primers and 13 Jbeta primers. TCRdb's table, derived via immunoSEQ multiplex PCR, lists solely in-frame clones and lacks some. The sample has about 130,000 clones, around nine tenths seen once. Details on this clone: The target antigen is unknown.

Sequencing input: PBMCs. This receptor was taken from a woman younger than 45 in good health and CMV-seronegative.

Written as DNA, the CDR3 is TGTGCCAGCAGTCAAGACTCGCCTAGCACAGATACGCAGTATTTT. Amino acids: CASSQDSPSTDTQYF. J is TRBJ2-3 and V is TRBV6-5; D not certain. The CDR3 runs 15 residues. Trimming stripped 5 bases from V and 0 bases from J, with 12 bases between. Germline CDR1 MNHEY, CDR2 SVGAGI.